This T cell receptor beta chain was observed in a study of blood T cell repertoires in COVID-19. Study at large: The cDNA or gDNA used as material had been derived from T cells, B-cell-depleted T cells, or PBMCs.

In the original analysis: Using reference gene primer amplification, nucleated cell counts were estimated. Measured with immunoSEQ multiplex PCR; TCRdb has only the in-frame clones, and not every one. The V and J calls and clone size are taken from that table; D and trimming were inferred from the DNA. Found here are approximately 290,000 clones, 70% to 90% of them singletons; the top ten hold 0.75% to 0.95%. Followed longitudinally, the Seattle patients had been enrolled during active infection. The sequencing sample was made of peripheral blood. This sequence originates from a human donor with COVID-19, enrolled during active disease. The donor label of this sample is uncertain.

The CDR3 nucleotides read TGTGCCAGCAGCTTCATTGGGGCCGGGGGAAGCTCTGGAAACACCATATATTTT. Amino acid sequence: CASSFIGAGGSSGNTIYF. The chain combines TRBV5-6 with TRBJ1-3, with D tentatively TRBD1 (5 bases). This CDR3 spans 18 amino acids. V dropped 2 bases and J dropped 0 bases, with 18 bases sitting between them. Germline-derived CDR1 and CDR2 are SGHDT and YYEEEE.